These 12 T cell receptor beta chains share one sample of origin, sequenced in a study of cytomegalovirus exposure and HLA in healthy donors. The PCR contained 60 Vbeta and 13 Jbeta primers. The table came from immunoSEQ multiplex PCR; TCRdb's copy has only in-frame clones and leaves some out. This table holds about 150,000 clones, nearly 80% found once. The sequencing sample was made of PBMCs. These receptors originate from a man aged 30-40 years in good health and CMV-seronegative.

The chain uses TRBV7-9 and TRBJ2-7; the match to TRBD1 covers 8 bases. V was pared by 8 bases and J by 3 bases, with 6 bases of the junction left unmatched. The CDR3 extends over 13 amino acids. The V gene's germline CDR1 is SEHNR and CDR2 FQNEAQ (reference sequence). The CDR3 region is CASSGQGGYEQYF. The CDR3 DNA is TGTGCCAGCTCCGGACAGGGAGGCTACGAGCAGTACTTC.

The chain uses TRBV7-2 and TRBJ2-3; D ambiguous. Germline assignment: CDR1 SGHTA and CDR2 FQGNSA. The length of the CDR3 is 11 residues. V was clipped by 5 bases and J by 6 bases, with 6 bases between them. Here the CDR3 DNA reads TGTGCCAGCAGCCTGGAGGATACGCAGTATTTT. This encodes CASSLEDTQYF.

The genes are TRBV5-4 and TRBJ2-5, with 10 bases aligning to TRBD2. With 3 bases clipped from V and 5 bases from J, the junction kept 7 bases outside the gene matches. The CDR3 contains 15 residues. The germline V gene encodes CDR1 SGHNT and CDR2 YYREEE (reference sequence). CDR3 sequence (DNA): TGTGCCAGCAGCTGGGCAGCGGGAGGGGGGGAGACCCAGTACTTC. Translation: CASSWAAGGGETQYF.

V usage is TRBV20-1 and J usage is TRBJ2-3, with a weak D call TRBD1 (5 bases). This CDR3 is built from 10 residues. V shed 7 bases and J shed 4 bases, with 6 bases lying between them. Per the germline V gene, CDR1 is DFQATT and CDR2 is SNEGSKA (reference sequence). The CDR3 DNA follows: TGCAGTGTAGGGGCAGATACGCAGTATTTT. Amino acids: CSVGADTQYF.

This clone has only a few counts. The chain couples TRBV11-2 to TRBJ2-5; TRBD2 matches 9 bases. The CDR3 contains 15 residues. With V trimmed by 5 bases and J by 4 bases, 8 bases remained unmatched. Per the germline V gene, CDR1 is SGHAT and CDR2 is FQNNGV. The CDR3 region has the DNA TGTGCCAGCAGCACCTTAGCGGGGGCCCCAGAGACCCAGTACTTC. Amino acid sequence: CASSTLAGAPETQYF.

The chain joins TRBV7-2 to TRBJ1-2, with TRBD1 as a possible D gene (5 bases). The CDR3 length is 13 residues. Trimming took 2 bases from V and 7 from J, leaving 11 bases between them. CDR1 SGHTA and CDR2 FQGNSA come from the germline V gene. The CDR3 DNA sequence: TGTGCCAGCAGCTTACAGGGATCCGTTGGCTACACCTTC. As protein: CASSLQGSVGYTF.

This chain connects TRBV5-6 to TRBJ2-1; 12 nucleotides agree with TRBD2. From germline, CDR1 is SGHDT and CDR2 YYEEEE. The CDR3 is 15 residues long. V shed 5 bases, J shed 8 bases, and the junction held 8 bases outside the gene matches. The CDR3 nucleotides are TGTGCCAGCAGACTGACTAGCGGGAGAGGCTATGAGCAGTTCTTC. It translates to CASRLTSGRGYEQFF.

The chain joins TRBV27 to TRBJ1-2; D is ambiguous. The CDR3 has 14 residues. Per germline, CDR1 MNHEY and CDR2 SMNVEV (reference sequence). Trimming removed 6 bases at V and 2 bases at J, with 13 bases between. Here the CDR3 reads CASSPRGGNYGYTF. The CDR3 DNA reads TGTGCCAGCAGCCCCCGGGGAGGGAACTATGGCTACACCTTC.

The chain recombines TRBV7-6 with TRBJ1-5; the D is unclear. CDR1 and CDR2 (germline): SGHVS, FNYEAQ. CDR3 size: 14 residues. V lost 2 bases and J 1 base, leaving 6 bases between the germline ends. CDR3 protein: CASSLRVSNQPQHF. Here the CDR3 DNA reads TGTGCCAGCAGCTTACGGGTGAGCAATCAGCCCCAGCATTTT.

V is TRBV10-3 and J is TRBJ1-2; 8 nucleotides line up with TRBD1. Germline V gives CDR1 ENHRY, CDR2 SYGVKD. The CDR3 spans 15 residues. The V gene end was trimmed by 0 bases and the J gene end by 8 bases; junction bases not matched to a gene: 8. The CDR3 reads CAISESGRGPEGYTF. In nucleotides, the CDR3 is TGTGCCATCAGTGAGTCGGGCAGGGGGCCGGAGGGCTACACCTTC.

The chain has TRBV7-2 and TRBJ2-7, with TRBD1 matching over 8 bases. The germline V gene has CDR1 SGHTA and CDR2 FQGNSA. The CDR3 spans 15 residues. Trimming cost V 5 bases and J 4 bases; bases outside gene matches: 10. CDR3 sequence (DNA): TGTGCCAGCAGCCCAGCCGGCAGGGGGCTTTACGAGCAGTACTTC. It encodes CASSPAGRGLYEQYF.

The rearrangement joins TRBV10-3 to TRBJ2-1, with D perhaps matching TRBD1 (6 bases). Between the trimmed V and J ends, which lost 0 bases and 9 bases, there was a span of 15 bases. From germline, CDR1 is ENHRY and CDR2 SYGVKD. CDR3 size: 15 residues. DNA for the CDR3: TGTGCCATCAGTGAGTCGTGGGGGCAGCCCAGTGAGCAGTTCTTC. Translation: CAISESWGQPSEQFF.